The 9 T cell receptor beta chains below come from one sample, sequenced in a study of blood T cell repertoires in COVID-19. Sequenced by immunoSEQ multiplex PCR; TCRdb stores in-frame clones only, minus some. The sample holds 350,000 to 450,000 clones; 85% are singletons and the top ten take 3% to 4.5%. Material: peripheral blood. Every receptor here comes from a woman between 18 and 30 years old with acute or convalescent COVID-19.

Of note for this clone: The same CDR3 can be traced to other DNA sequences in this sample. The rearrangement uses TRBV2 and TRBJ2-1; D might be TRBD1 (5 bases). The CDR3 has 13 amino acids. CDR1 is SNHLY and CDR2 is FYNNEI in the germline V gene. V was trimmed by 7 bases and J by 4 bases, leaving 11 bases between them. The CDR3 loop reads CASKGRTYNEQFF. CDR3 nucleotide sequence: TGTGCCAGCAAGGGGCGAACTTACAATGAGCAGTTCTTC.

This chain connects TRBV4-1 to TRBJ2-4, with a weak D call TRBD2 (7 bases). The CDR3 consists of 20 residues. Germline V gene lookup returns CDR1 MGHRA and CDR2 YSYEKL. V gave up 1 base and J gave up 1 base, with 23 bases separating them. The CDR3 DNA reads TGCGCCAGCAGCCAAGGGTATGGGCCGGCGGGGGCTGGGGCCAAAAACATTCAGTACTTC. Translating gives CASSQGYGPAGAGAKNIQYF.

The chain couples TRBV18 to TRBJ1-5; 8 bases map to TRBD1. V was clipped by 4 bases and J by 3 bases; unmatched bases: 5. The CDR3 runs 15 residues. The germline V gene has CDR1 KGHSH and CDR2 LQKENI. CDR3 in DNA: TGTGCCAGCTCACAGGGACAGGCGCCCAATCAGCCCCAGCATTTT. As protein: CASSQGQAPNQPQHF.

The rearrangement uses TRBV6-5 and TRBJ1-6; 9 bases are shared with TRBD1. Germline CDR1 MNHEY, CDR2 SVGAGI. CDR3 length equals 15 residues. V was clipped by 3 bases and J by 8 bases; unmatched bases: 5. The CDR3 loop reads CASSYDRGSDSPLHF. The CDR3, as DNA: TGTGCCAGCAGTTATGACAGGGGGTCTGATTCACCCCTCCACTTT.

This chain links TRBV3-1 (or the pseudogene TRBV3-2) with TRBJ2-2, with D perhaps TRBD2 (6 bases). V was shortened by 4 bases and J by 6 bases, with 18 bases between the two germline ends. There are 16 residues in the CDR3. CDR1 is LGHDT and CDR2 is YNNKEL in the germline V gene (reference sequence). The DNA of the CDR3 is TGTGCCAGCAGCCTGCTAGCGTATTCGGGCGCCGGGGAGCTGTTTTTT. Translation gives CASSLLAYSGAGELFF.

This chain links TRBV28 with TRBJ2-1, with TRBD1 identical over 9 bases. The CDR3 runs to 15 residues. Germline lookup yields CDR1 MDHEN and CDR2 SYDVKM. With V trimmed by 3 bases and J by 4 bases, 4 bases remained unmatched. DNA for the CDR3: TGTGCCAGCAGTTTCAGGGACAGGGTGTACAATGAGCAGTTCTTC. Protein product: CASSFRDRVYNEQFF.

The genes are TRBV6-5 and TRBJ2-2; 7 bases fit TRBD1. V was clipped by 5 bases and J by 0 bases; unmatched bases: 3. There are 15 residues in the CDR3. Germline assignment: CDR1 MNHEY and CDR2 SVGAGI. This CDR3 is CASSPGTANTGELFF. The DNA of the CDR3 is TGTGCCAGCAGTCCCGGGACAGCGAACACCGGGGAGCTGTTTTTT.

The chain employs TRBV24-1 and TRBJ1-5, with a weak D call TRBD1 (5 bases). Germline lookup yields CDR1 KGHDR and CDR2 SFDVKD. Trimming removed 3 bases from V and 6 bases from J, with 17 bases in between. The CDR3 spans 16 residues. CDR3 loop: CATSDPREGDTQPQHF. CDR3 bases: TGTGCCACCAGTGATCCTCGTGAAGGGGATACTCAGCCCCAGCATTTT.

J is TRBJ2-6 and V is TRBV5-8; no firm D call. The CDR3 runs 17 residues. Germline CDR1 and CDR2: SGHTS and YDEGEE. The V end lost 0 bases, the J end lost 1 base, and 11 bases lay between the germline ends. CDR3 loop: CASSLGAVFSGANVLTF. CDR3 in DNA: TGTGCCAGCAGCTTGGGGGCCGTCTTTTCTGGGGCCAACGTCCTGACTTTC. Looking up the rest from reference TRBV5-8 and TRBJ2-6 gives the full variable domain: EAGVTQSPTHLIKTRGQQATLRCSPISGHTSVYWYQQALGLGLQFLLWYDEGEERNRGNFPPRFSGRQFPNYSSELNVNALELEDSALYLCASSLGAVFSGANVLTFGAGSRLTVL.